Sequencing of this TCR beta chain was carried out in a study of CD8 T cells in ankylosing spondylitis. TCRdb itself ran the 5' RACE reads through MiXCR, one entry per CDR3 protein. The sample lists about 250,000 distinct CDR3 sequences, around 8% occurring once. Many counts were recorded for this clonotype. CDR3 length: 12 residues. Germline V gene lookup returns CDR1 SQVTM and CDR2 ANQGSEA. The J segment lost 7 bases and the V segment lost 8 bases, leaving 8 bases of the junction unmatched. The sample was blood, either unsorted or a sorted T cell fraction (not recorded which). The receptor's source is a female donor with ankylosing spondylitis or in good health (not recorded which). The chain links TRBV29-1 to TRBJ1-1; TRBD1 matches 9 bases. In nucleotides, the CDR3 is TGCAGCCCTAACCCGACAGGGGGTGAAGCTTTCTTT. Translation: CSPNPTGGEAFF. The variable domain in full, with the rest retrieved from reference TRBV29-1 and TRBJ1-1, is SAVISQKPSRDICQRGTSLTIQCQVDSQVTMMFWYRQQPGQSLTLIATANQGSEATYESGFVIDKFPISRPNLTFSTLTVSNMSPEDSSIYLCSPNPTGGEAFFGQGTRLTVV.